This TCR beta chain was sequenced in a study of immune aging and cytomegalovirus after organ transplant (dated by TCRdb to the early 2020s). Describing the broader study: Three-drug immunosuppression with prednisone, tacrolimus, and mycophenolate was given to all transplant recipients.

Taken with the paper, the label for time point translates to: five sample-tagged time points from pre-transplant (day -1) to day 368 post-transplant, pooled. PBMC were thawed and then stimulated for around 11 hours with a CMV IE-1 overlapping peptide library, with no transport inhibitors added. Thawed cells were rested overnight and then stimulated in R10 medium with CD28/CD49d costimulation. The IE-1 peptide library was made up of 15-amino-acid peptides with 11-amino-acid overlaps. Samples from each time point were barcoded using BD Single-Cell Multiplexing Kit Sample Tags, then pooled and stained with sorting antibodies plus oligo-conjugated anti-CD45RA. A BD FACSAria III was used to sort CMV-responsive CD8+CD137+ and CD4+CD154+ T cells at 4-way purity. Blood samples were drawn into EDTA vacutainers and processed by Ficoll gradient within 1-24 hours. Here is what the overall study found, with its caveats: Since the sequencing data did not include a CD57 measurement, a conservative gene-based definition of aging was used in its place. TEMRA cells made up a larger share of large clones, and the seven largest clones (1904 cells) gained aged and TEMRA cells while losing TCM cells. Following viremia, aged-phenotype cells rose post-transplant in clones of any size, with the rise occurring earlier in large clones (days 200-264) than in small clones.

Notes on this clonotype: What antigen it recognizes has not been identified. Nothing much larger sits one base from this clone, and base qualities are not available.

The library was prepared using single-cell sequencing. Sequencing used an Illumina NovaSeq 6000. For cell capture and library preparation, the team used the BD Rhapsody Targeted mRNA and AbSeq Reagent Kit in a microwell format. The libraries included TCR, sample tags, AbSeq, and targeted mRNA drawn from the Human T-Cell Expression Panel together with custom TOX and TOX2 primers. Sequencing of the libraries was done on an Illumina NovaSeq. Per the authors' processing: The analysis covered roughly 9,600 cells in total, of which about 7,000 were CD8 T cells and approximately 4,500 were CD8 T cells with an identifiable TCR CDR3. Raw data were processed with the BD Rhapsody Targeted Analysis Pipeline with V(D)J processing on the Seven Bridges Genomics platform. SeqGeq 1.6.0 was used for quality control, Sample Tag demultiplexing with Lex-BDSMK, clone identification with VDJ Explorer, and Seurat clustering. Clones comprising <1% of CD8 T cells were considered non-expanded; clones comprising >2.5% of the sample were considered clonal expansions. The public reads were run again by TCRdb, first through fastp at Q25 and then through MiXCR, and only productive beta chains were kept. When rows share a CDR3 protein, they turn into one entry using the most common DNA and genes. It is TCRdb's table, rather than the study itself, that gives the V and J calls and clone size. The sample data list roughly 23,000 distinct CDR3 sequences, and just over 35% of these were observed just once. The top ten hold 20% to 25% of the sample.

The sequenced sample was CMV peptide-activated CD4+ and CD8+ T cells sorted from blood, obtained at five time points, pooled. What the cell subset or site label conveys for this sample: sorted CD8+CD137+ and CD4+CD154+ T cells after roughly 13 h CMV IE-1 peptide stimulation. The TCR was taken from a female donor who had a heart transplant and CMV viremia.

The CDR3 protein sequence reads: CASSYSPLAGGETQYF. The sequenced DNA is TGTGCCAGCAGTTACTCGCCGCTAGCGGGGGGGGAGACCCAGTACTTC. The rearranged chain carries TRBV6-6 and TRBJ2-5; 12 central bases correspond to TRBD2. The germline V gene (reference sequence) yields MNHNY for CDR1 and SVGAGI for CDR2. The CDR3, cysteine through phenylalanine, is 16 amino acids long. The retained sequence is limited to the CDR3, 48 bases, with the frame set at the first base. Unmatched junction bases come to 4, with V trimmed by 0 bases and J by 5 bases.